A selection of T cell receptor delta chains follows, all from one sample in a study of Vδ1+ human thymocytes. TCRdb re-identified clones in the multiplex PCR reads via CATT. The sample gives about 55,000 delta-chain clones, approximately 15% of which show up once; around 0.5% is in the top ten. Material: Vdelta1+ gamma-delta thymocytes from the thymus. The receptors were gathered from a boy in the first two years of life who had congenital heart surgery. Each CDR3 is given with its conserved first and last residue. Each record gives: J gene, V gene, clone size, D gene, CDR3 DNA, CDR3 protein. D genes are given only for firm matches. Rows give clone size only sometimes, using once, few, many, or a class for an expanded clone.

j_call: TRDJ1; v_call: TRDV1; clone_size: NA; d_call: TRDD3; cdr3_nt: TGTGCTCTTGGGGAGAGGATACTGGGGGATACGTTTCCCATCACCACCGATAAACTCATCTTT; cdr3_aa: CALGERILGDTFPITTDKLIF
j_call: TRDJ1; v_call: TRDV1; clone_size: few; d_call: TRDD3; cdr3_nt: TGTGCTCTTGGGAGGCACTCCCTCCCCCATCGTACTGGGGGATTCTCCGATAAACTCATCTTT; cdr3_aa: CALGRHSLPHRTGGFSDKLIF
j_call: TRDJ2; v_call: TRDV1; clone_size: NA; d_call: NA; cdr3_nt: TGTGCTCTTGGGGAACTTGACCTCAAAAGGGCCGGGGGAATAAACAGAGCTTTGACAGCACAACTCTTCTTT; cdr3_aa: CALGELDLKRAGGINRALTAQLFF
j_call: TRDJ1; v_call: TRDV1; clone_size: NA; d_call: TRDD3; cdr3_nt: TGTGCTCTTGGGGACCCCCCTTCCTACTGGCTGGGGGATACCGGTGAGGCCGATAAACTCATCTTT; cdr3_aa: CALGDPPSYWLGDTGEADKLIF
j_call: TRDJ1; v_call: TRDV1; clone_size: few; d_call: NA; cdr3_nt: TGTGCTCTTGGGGAACTAGGCCCTCAAGTACCGGATTACACCGATAAACTCATCTTT; cdr3_aa: CALGELGPQVPDYTDKLIF
j_call: TRDJ1; v_call: TRDV1; clone_size: few; d_call: TRDD3; cdr3_nt: TGTGCTCTTGGGGCCGCCTTCCCACTATCGCTGGGGGATATAAACGATAAACTCATCTTT; cdr3_aa: CALGAAFPLSLGDINDKLIF
j_call: TRDJ1; v_call: TRDV1; clone_size: few; d_call: NA; cdr3_nt: TGTGCTCTTGGGGAACGGGGAGCCGGGGGACTACCGTACACCGATAAACTCATCTTT; cdr3_aa: CALGERGAGGLPYTDKLIF
j_call: TRDJ1; v_call: TRDV1; clone_size: NA; d_call: TRDD3; cdr3_nt: TGTGCTCTTGGGCGTCGGCCTTTACTGGGGGATACGCTCTATTACACCGATAAACTCATCTTT; cdr3_aa: CALGRRPLLGDTLYYTDKLIF
j_call: TRDJ1; v_call: TRDV1; clone_size: NA; d_call: NA; cdr3_nt: TGTGCTCTTGGGATCTACCGGGGATTCGGGCCCGATAAACTCATCTTT; cdr3_aa: CALGIYRGFGPDKLIF
j_call: TRDJ1; v_call: TRDV1; clone_size: NA; d_call: TRDD3; cdr3_nt: TGTGCTCTTGGGGAATCTGGTGGGGATAAAACCGATAAACTCATCTTT; cdr3_aa: CALGESGGDKTDKLIF
j_call: TRDJ1; v_call: TRDV1; clone_size: NA; d_call: NA; cdr3_nt: TGTGCTCTTGGGGAAGACCCAGTACCTAATGGAGGAAAACTCATCTTT; cdr3_aa: CALGEDPVPNGGKLIF
j_call: TRDJ1; v_call: TRDV1; clone_size: few; d_call: TRDD3; cdr3_nt: TGTGCTCTTGGGGAACTGGGGATTCGTCTTGACTGGGGATTGGATGGGAAACTCATCTTT; cdr3_aa: CALGELGIRLDWGLDGKLIF
j_call: TRDJ1; v_call: TRDV1; clone_size: NA; d_call: NA; cdr3_nt: TGTGCTCTTGGGGCTTTCCTAAGGTCGATACCTCAGTACACCGATAAACTCATCTTT; cdr3_aa: CALGAFLRSIPQYTDKLIF
j_call: TRDJ1; v_call: TRDV1; clone_size: few; d_call: TRDD3; cdr3_nt: TGTGCTCTTGGGGAACTAAAGCGAATAGACTGGGGCCACCCTAGGGGACTCATCTTT; cdr3_aa: CALGELKRIDWGHPRGLIF
j_call: TRDJ1; v_call: TRDV1; clone_size: NA; d_call: TRDD3; cdr3_nt: TGTGCTCTCCGATTCCTGTACTGGGGGACAACCACGTACACCGATAAACTCATCTTT; cdr3_aa: CALRFLYWGTTTYTDKLIF
j_call: TRDJ1; v_call: TRDV1; clone_size: NA; d_call: NA; cdr3_nt: TGTGCTCTTGGGGAATTTCCACTCTTCCTAGGCCACTGGGTGTACACCGATAAACTCATCTTT; cdr3_aa: CALGEFPLFLGHWVYTDKLIF
j_call: TRDJ1; v_call: TRDV1; clone_size: few; d_call: TRDD3; cdr3_nt: TGTGCTCTTGGGGCCTCCCTGGGGGATACGCCTTTCTGTGGAACCGATAAACTCATCTTT; cdr3_aa: CALGASLGDTPFCGTDKLIF
j_call: TRDJ1; v_call: TRDV1; clone_size: few; d_call: NA; cdr3_nt: TGTGCTCTTGGGGAAGAAGATTCAACCAGTATCCTGGGTTGGTACGGACTCATCTTT; cdr3_aa: CALGEEDSTSILGWYGLIF
j_call: TRDJ1; v_call: TRDV1; clone_size: NA; d_call: TRDD2; cdr3_nt: TGTGCTCTTGGGGAAGGTTCGGGTCGACATTCCTACTTTCCGACCACCGATAAACTCATCTTT; cdr3_aa: CALGEGSGRHSYFPTTDKLIF
j_call: TRDJ1; v_call: TRDV1; clone_size: few; d_call: TRDD3; cdr3_nt: TGTGCTCTTGGGGAAGCTCCCCATACTGGGGGATGGGACACCGATAAACTCATCTTT; cdr3_aa: CALGEAPHTGGWDTDKLIF
j_call: TRDJ1; v_call: TRDV1; clone_size: NA; d_call: TRDD2; cdr3_nt: TGTGCTCTTGGGGAAGGCCCTTCCTACCCCGCGGATACGTTTTGCTACACCGATAAACTCATCTTT; cdr3_aa: CALGEGPSYPADTFCYTDKLIF
j_call: TRDJ1; v_call: TRDV1; clone_size: NA; d_call: TRDD3; cdr3_nt: TGTGCTCTTGGGGACCTCCTACCCTTTTCGTTGGGGGATACCCTTCTTTACACCGATAAACTCATCTTT; cdr3_aa: CALGDLLPFSLGDTLLYTDKLIF
j_call: TRDJ1; v_call: TRDV1; clone_size: few; d_call: TRDD3; cdr3_nt: TGTGCTCTTGGGGAGAGAGACCGGAACTGGGGTCGTTATCACACCGATAAACTCATCTTT; cdr3_aa: CALGERDRNWGRYHTDKLIF
j_call: TRDJ1; v_call: TRDV1; clone_size: NA; d_call: NA; cdr3_nt: TGTGCTCTTGGGGAACATTCCCTCCCGTACACCGATAAACTCATCTTT; cdr3_aa: CALGEHSLPYTDKLIF
j_call: TRDJ1; v_call: TRAV29/DV5; clone_size: NA; d_call: NA; cdr3_nt: NA; cdr3_aa: CSVLLCSKETFPRGIAYTDKLIF
j_call: TRDJ1; v_call: TRDV1; clone_size: NA; d_call: NA; cdr3_nt: TGTGCTCTTGGGGACTTGACCAAGTGGGACCCCTCGTACACCGATAAACTCATCTTT; cdr3_aa: CALGDLTKWDPSYTDKLIF
j_call: TRDJ1; v_call: TRDV1; clone_size: few; d_call: TRDD2; cdr3_nt: TGTGCTCTTGGGGTGAAATTGGCCTTCCTACACGATTGGGGGCTCGTCCCTGAGGGTAAACTCATCTTT; cdr3_aa: CALGVKLAFLHDWGLVPEGKLIF
j_call: TRDJ1; v_call: TRAV29/DV5; clone_size: few; d_call: TRDD3; cdr3_nt: TGTGCAGCAAGCCCTTCCTACGGACTGGGGGATACGCTAAAACTCATCTTT; cdr3_aa: CAASPSYGLGDTLKLIF
j_call: TRDJ1; v_call: TRDV1; clone_size: few; d_call: NA; cdr3_nt: TGTGCTCTTGGGGAAAAAATCTTCCCCACCGATAAACTCATCTTT; cdr3_aa: CALGEKIFPTDKLIF
j_call: TRDJ1; v_call: TRDV1; clone_size: NA; d_call: NA; cdr3_nt: TGTGCTCTTGGGGTTAATCCTACTCCGAAGGGGGGTTACACCGATAAACTCATCTTT; cdr3_aa: CALGVNPTPKGGYTDKLIF
j_call: TRDJ1; v_call: TRDV1; clone_size: NA; d_call: TRDD3; cdr3_nt: TGTGCTCTTGGGGAACCATCCGTACTGGGGGAGACGTACACCGATAAACTCATCTTT; cdr3_aa: CALGEPSVLGETYTDKLIF
j_call: TRDJ1; v_call: TRDV2; clone_size: few; d_call: TRDD3; cdr3_nt: TGTGCCTGTGACACCGTACTGGGGGATACGATCACCGATAAACTCATCTTT; cdr3_aa: CACDTVLGDTITDKLIF
j_call: TRDJ1; v_call: TRDV1; clone_size: few; d_call: NA; cdr3_nt: TGTGCTCTTGGGGAACTATTCGGGCCTTCCCTTCATTACACCGATAAACTCATCTTT; cdr3_aa: CALGELFGPSLHYTDKLIF
j_call: TRDJ1; v_call: TRDV1; clone_size: NA; d_call: TRDD3; cdr3_nt: TGTGCTCTTGGGGAATGGTTTTTAGTAGGGGGGATACCGTACACCGATAAACTCATCTTT; cdr3_aa: CALGEWFLVGGIPYTDKLIF
j_call: TRDJ1; v_call: TRDV3; clone_size: NA; d_call: TRDD3; cdr3_nt: TGTGCCTTTTATGTCCTACGTTTGCTGGGGGATACCGCCGATAAACTCATCTTT; cdr3_aa: CAFYVLRLLGDTADKLIF
j_call: TRDJ1; v_call: TRDV1; clone_size: few; d_call: TRDD2; cdr3_nt: TGTGCTCTTGGGGCCAACTTTCCTACGGCTGCGGGATTACTCGATAAACTCATCTTT; cdr3_aa: CALGANFPTAAGLLDKLIF
j_call: TRDJ1; v_call: TRDV1; clone_size: few; d_call: NA; cdr3_nt: TGTGCTCTTGGGGAACTCAGTGTTTGGGGTTGGTCCGATAAACTCATCTTT; cdr3_aa: CALGELSVWGWSDKLIF
j_call: TRDJ1; v_call: TRDV1; clone_size: few; d_call: NA; cdr3_nt: TGTGCTCTTGGGGAACCCCCGCATCCTTGGTACTCGCCAGAATGGTACACCGATAAACTCATCTTT; cdr3_aa: CALGEPPHPWYSPEWYTDKLIF
j_call: TRDJ1; v_call: TRDV1; clone_size: NA; d_call: TRDD3; cdr3_nt: TGTGCTCTTGGGGAAGCATGGGGGATGCCCGATCCCGATAAACTCATCTTT; cdr3_aa: CALGEAWGMPDPDKLIF
j_call: TRDJ1; v_call: TRDV1; clone_size: NA; d_call: TRDD3; cdr3_nt: TGTGCTCTTGCCTCCTCACCTTCTCCGGGGGATACGCGTGGGGCCGATAAACTCATCTTT; cdr3_aa: CALASSPSPGDTRGADKLIF